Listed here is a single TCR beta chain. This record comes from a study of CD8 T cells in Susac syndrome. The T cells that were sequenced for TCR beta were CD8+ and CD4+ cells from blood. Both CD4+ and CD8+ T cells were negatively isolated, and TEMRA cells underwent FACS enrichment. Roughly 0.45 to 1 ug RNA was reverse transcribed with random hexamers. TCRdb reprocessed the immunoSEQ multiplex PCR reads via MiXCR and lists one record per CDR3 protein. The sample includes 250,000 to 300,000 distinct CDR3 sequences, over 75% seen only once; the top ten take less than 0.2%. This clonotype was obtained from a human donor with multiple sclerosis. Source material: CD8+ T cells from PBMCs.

CDR3 nucleotides: TGTGCCAGCAGTTACTCGAGTGAGGGGACTAATGAAAAACTGTTTTTT. Residues: CASSYSSEGTNEKLFF. The genes are TRBV6-5 and TRBJ1-4, with a weak D call TRBD1 (5 bases). The CDR3 sequence is 16 residues long. Trimming stripped 0 bases from V and 2 bases from J, with 10 bases between. Germline values: CDR1 MNHEY, CDR2 SVGAGI.